A selection of T cell receptor beta chains follows, all from one sample in a study of cytomegalovirus exposure and HLA in healthy donors. Sequencing was performed with immunoSEQ multiplex PCR; in TCRdb, only in-frame clones are kept and a portion is missing. The data show approximately 160,000 clones, about four fifths seen once. Sequences were obtained from PBMCs. These receptors came from a male donor in good health and CMV-seropositive. The CDR3 runs from the conserved cysteine through the conserved F or W. Expanded clones are given a class, and other clones once, few, many or no size at all.

TRBJ2-7 | 16 | TRBV6-1 | NA | CASSVYPSGGPYEQYF
TRBJ2-5 | 15 | TRBV4-3 | NA | CASSLGASGEETQYF
TRBJ2-1 | 14 | TRBV6-5 | NA | CASRLQGAYNEQFF
TRBJ2-1 | 13 | TRBV4-3 | NA | CASSQYRGGWEFF
TRBJ2-7 | 13 | TRBV5-1 | few | CASSLGQVYEQYF
TRBJ2-7 | 13 | TRBV5-1 | NA | CASSFGEMREQYF
TRBJ2-5 | 10 | TRBV6-5 | NA | CASGFGTQYF
TRBJ1-1 | 14 | TRBV10-3 | NA | CAISRTGPFTEAFF
TRBJ2-7 | 18 | TRBV30 | NA | CAWGPEVSARAGSYEQYF
TRBJ2-7 | 11 | TRBV4-1 | NA | CASSQAYEQYF
TRBJ1-3 | 14 | TRBV7-2 | NA | CASSMGSILNTIYF
TRBJ2-3 | 16 | TRBV4-2 | once | CASSPGLAGGADTQYF
TRBJ2-7 | 15 | TRBV5-1 | NA | CASSLELDLAYEQYF
TRBJ2-7 | 16 | TRBV12-5 | NA | CASGLAGTSGTYEQYF
TRBJ2-5 | 17 | TRBV9 | NA | CASSVEASGGMTETQYF
TRBJ2-5 | 14 | TRBV27 | NA | CASRGEGNQETQYF
TRBJ1-2 | 13 | TRBV27 | NA | CASKRGTNYGYTF
TRBJ1-1 | 12 | TRBV30 | once | CAWSVGSTEAFF
TRBJ2-1 | 17 | TRBV7-2 | NA | CASSLAITSGGLNEQFF
TRBJ1-1 | 14 | TRBV30 | NA | CACTLDRANTEAFF
TRBJ2-7 | 13 | TRBV6-5 | NA | CASSSRDRDEQYF
TRBJ2-1 | 19 | TRBV30 | NA | CAWSVQKAGGPSSYNEQFF
TRBJ1-5 | 16 | TRBV4-1 | NA | CASGPLEQGLNQPQHF
TRBJ1-2 | 14 | TRBV4-1 | NA | CASSQVDRDYGYTF
TRBJ2-3 | 14 | TRBV2 | NA | CASSDRLAADTQYF
TRBJ1-4 | 14 | TRBV13 | NA | CASSLTATNEKLFF
TRBJ2-2 | 15 | TRBV6-1 | NA | CASSDAGRLTGELFF
NA | 15 | TRBV5-1 | NA | CASSWGGTGGGEQYF
TRBJ1-1 | 14 | TRBV7-7 | few | CASSPTGDNTEAFF
TRBJ1-1 | 16 | TRBV2 | NA | CASSGSRGVVNTEAFF
TRBJ2-5 | 10 | TRBV29-1 | NA | CSASRETQYF
TRBJ2-5 | 15 | TRBV2 | few | CASSGRQGVGETQYF
TRBJ1-1 | 15 | TRBV7-8 | NA | CASSLTGDVGTEAFF
TRBJ2-7 | 16 | TRBV19 | NA | CASSIVLHGQNDEQYF
TRBJ2-1 | 19 | TRBV4-3 | NA | CASSQDIGGYEGPPGEQFF
TRBJ2-7 | 16 | TRBV5-1 | NA | CASSRASGGTSYEQYF
TRBJ1-3 | 14 | TRBV5-6 | few | CASSWAGSGNTIYF
TRBJ1-2 | 15 | TRBV7-9 | NA | CASRGTGETNYGYTF
TRBJ1-2 | 14 | TRBV7-2 | NA | CASSGAGLNYGYTF
TRBJ1-1 | 13 | TRBV23-1 | once | CASSQSQGSQAFF